Listed here is a single T cell receptor (beta chain). The target antigen is unknown. The data stem from a study of regulatory T cells in long-lasting Graves disease. Study observations and caveats: Relative to new patients (966), persistent patients exhibited greater sharing of public clonotypes (approximately 2,700). Persistent Graves' cases showed lower TCR diversity than newly diagnosed cases.

The authors built TCR beta libraries using iRepertoire HTBI primers and Arm-PCR of CDR3 regions. TCRdb re-called the multiplex PCR reads with MiXCR, one entry per CDR3 protein. The sample includes 380,000 or so distinct CDR3 sequences, about 17% of them seen just once. V was clipped by 4 bases and J by 2 bases; unmatched bases: 10. The CDR3 contains 17 residues. Germline V gives CDR1 SGHNT, CDR2 YYREEE (reference sequence). Documented time point: newly diagnosed GD, antithyroid drugs for less than 3 months. Making the TCR library involved RNA that had been extracted from PBMCs. The same specimen was also included in a second study, on T cells in Graves' hyperthyroidism and ophthalmopathy. That source adds: Stability of Graves' hyperthyroidism was defined as absent ophthalmopathy progression within 18 months.

V is TRBV5-4 and J is TRBJ2-5; 11 bases are a match to TRBD1. Sequences were derived from peripheral blood mononuclear cells (PBMCs), sampled at new diagnosis, from a patient treated with antithyroid drugs. This TCR was recovered from a woman aged 18 to 35 with Graves disease. CDR3 coding DNA: TGTGCCAGCAGCGTGGGGACAGGGGGGTGGTCGCAAGAGACCCAGTACTTC. Translated, it gives CASSVGTGGWSQETQYF.